This is a list of T cell receptor beta chains from one sample in a study of T cell responses to AZD1222 COVID-19 vaccine. Some clones are missing from TCRdb's copy, which holds only in-frame ones; the method was immunoSEQ multiplex PCR. This table has around 130,000 clones, roughly nine tenths appearing once. The sample was peripheral blood, taken 28 days after the second AZD1222 dose. The source of these receptors is an adult who received the AZD1222 COVID-19 vaccine. Both conserved end residues are part of each CDR3. The order of the fields is clone size, J gene, D gene, V gene, CDR3 DNA, CDR3 protein. D genes are given only for firm matches. Only some rows state a clone size, as once, few, many or a class for expanded clones.

clone_size: NA
j_call: TRBJ2-1
d_call: NA
v_call: TRBV6-1
cdr3_nt: TGTGCCAGCAGTTTCCCGGGACCCTACAATGAGCAGTTCTTC
cdr3_aa: CASSFPGPYNEQFF

clone_size: NA
j_call: TRBJ1-4
d_call: TRBD1
v_call: TRBV30
cdr3_nt: TGTGCCTGGAGTGTGGGTCGGGGACAGTATAATGAAAAACTGTTTTTT
cdr3_aa: CAWSVGRGQYNEKLFF

clone_size: NA
j_call: TRBJ2-7
d_call: NA
v_call: TRBV19
cdr3_nt: TGTGCCAGTAGTATAAGAGTTTCCTACGAGCAGTACTTC
cdr3_aa: CASSIRVSYEQYF

clone_size: few
j_call: TRBJ2-7
d_call: TRBD1
v_call: TRBV7-9
cdr3_nt: TGTGCCAGCAGCGTCGAACAGGGGCTCTACGAGCAGTACTTC
cdr3_aa: CASSVEQGLYEQYF

clone_size: NA
j_call: TRBJ1-1
d_call: TRBD1
v_call: TRBV11-2
cdr3_nt: TGTGCCAGCAGCTACGCGGGACAGAGGAACACTGAAGCTTTCTTT
cdr3_aa: CASSYAGQRNTEAFF

clone_size: NA
j_call: TRBJ1-2
d_call: NA
v_call: TRBV6-2/TRBV6-3
cdr3_nt: TGTGCCAGCAGTTACGGCGGCTACAGGGTTAGTTATGGCTACACCTTC
cdr3_aa: CASSYGGYRVSYGYTF

clone_size: NA
j_call: TRBJ1-4
d_call: NA
v_call: TRBV7-3
cdr3_nt: TGTGCCAGCAGCTTAATGACACCCGAACTGTTTTTT
cdr3_aa: CASSLMTPELFF

clone_size: NA
j_call: TRBJ1-2
d_call: NA
v_call: TRBV7-9
cdr3_nt: TGTGCCAGCAGCTTAGGGATGGACGGCCGAGGCTACACCTTC
cdr3_aa: CASSLGMDGRGYTF

clone_size: NA
j_call: TRBJ1-4
d_call: NA
v_call: TRBV2
cdr3_nt: TGTGCCAGCAGTGCTGGACAGCTTAATGAAAAACTGTTTTTT
cdr3_aa: CASSAGQLNEKLFF

clone_size: NA
j_call: TRBJ1-1
d_call: NA
v_call: TRBV29-1
cdr3_nt: TGCAGCGTTGTGGGGGACAAGTACACTGAAGCTTTCTTT
cdr3_aa: CSVVGDKYTEAFF

clone_size: NA
j_call: TRBJ2-1
d_call: NA
v_call: TRBV5-1
cdr3_nt: TGCGCCAGCTGGGACACTTACAATGAGCAGTTCTTC
cdr3_aa: CASWDTYNEQFF

clone_size: few
j_call: TRBJ1-3
d_call: NA
v_call: TRBV6-5
cdr3_nt: TGTGCCAGCAGTCGCAAGGGAAGGTCGGGAAACACCATATATTTT
cdr3_aa: CASSRKGRSGNTIYF

clone_size: NA
j_call: TRBJ2-2
d_call: NA
v_call: TRBV24-1
cdr3_nt: TGTGCCACCAGTGATTTAGCCGGGGAGCTGTTTTTT
cdr3_aa: CATSDLAGELFF

clone_size: NA
j_call: TRBJ1-5
d_call: NA
v_call: TRBV19
cdr3_nt: TGTGCCAGTAGTATAGGGGGATTTCATAGCAATCAGCCCCAGCATTTT
cdr3_aa: CASSIGGFHSNQPQHF

clone_size: NA
j_call: TRBJ1-1
d_call: NA
v_call: TRBV7-2
cdr3_nt: TGTGCCAGCAGCTTACAGGGGCAAGCTTTCTTT
cdr3_aa: CASSLQGQAFF

clone_size: NA
j_call: TRBJ1-3
d_call: NA
v_call: TRBV7-8
cdr3_nt: TGTGCCAGCAGTCAACAGAGGAATAGCGACACCATATATTTT
cdr3_aa: CASSQQRNSDTIYF

clone_size: NA
j_call: TRBJ1-5
d_call: NA
v_call: TRBV4-2
cdr3_nt: TGTGCCAGCAGCCAAGAGGCGCAGGGGTATCAGCCCCAGCATTTT
cdr3_aa: CASSQEAQGYQPQHF

clone_size: NA
j_call: TRBJ1-1
d_call: NA
v_call: TRBV7-3
cdr3_nt: TGTGCCAGCAGCCCCACGGCGAACACTGAAGCTTTCTTT
cdr3_aa: CASSPTANTEAFF

clone_size: NA
j_call: TRBJ1-4
d_call: NA
v_call: TRBV6-5
cdr3_nt: TGTGCCAGCAGTTACTCGCCGGGAAATGAAAAACTGTTTTTT
cdr3_aa: CASSYSPGNEKLFF

clone_size: NA
j_call: TRBJ2-3
d_call: NA
v_call: TRBV5-1
cdr3_nt: TGCGCCAGCCAGGAGAGTCGGGAAGTGGGAAATACGCAGTATTTT
cdr3_aa: CASQESREVGNTQYF

clone_size: NA
j_call: TRBJ1-2
d_call: NA
v_call: TRBV6-5
cdr3_nt: TGTGCCAGCAGACGAACAGAGTTATATGGCTACACCTTC
cdr3_aa: CASRRTELYGYTF

clone_size: NA
j_call: TRBJ1-5
d_call: NA
v_call: TRBV7-9
cdr3_nt: TGTGCCAGCAGCTTAGACCCTCATCAGCCCCAGCATTTT
cdr3_aa: CASSLDPHQPQHF

clone_size: NA
j_call: TRBJ1-1
d_call: NA
v_call: TRBV7-8
cdr3_nt: TGTGCCAGCAGCCCCAGCGGGGCTCCCCGGAACACTGAAGCTTTCTTT
cdr3_aa: CASSPSGAPRNTEAFF

clone_size: NA
j_call: TRBJ2-7
d_call: NA
v_call: TRBV5-6
cdr3_nt: TGTGCCAGCAGCTCCGAGAGGAGCTACGAGCAGTACTTC
cdr3_aa: CASSSERSYEQYF

clone_size: NA
j_call: TRBJ1-6
d_call: NA
v_call: TRBV7-2
cdr3_nt: TGTGCCAGCAGCTTAGTCGGGGGGAGCTCCTATAATTCACCCCTCCACTTT
cdr3_aa: CASSLVGGSSYNSPLHF

clone_size: NA
j_call: TRBJ2-1
d_call: TRBD2
v_call: TRBV18
cdr3_nt: TGTGCCAGCTCACCGGGACTAGCGGGGGACAATGAGCAGTTCTTC
cdr3_aa: CASSPGLAGDNEQFF

clone_size: NA
j_call: TRBJ1-3
d_call: NA
v_call: TRBV5-4
cdr3_nt: TGTGCCAGCAGGGGCTCTGGAAACACCATATATTTT
cdr3_aa: CASRGSGNTIYF

clone_size: NA
j_call: TRBJ1-3
d_call: TRBD1
v_call: TRBV2
cdr3_nt: TGTGCCAGCAGTGCACAGGGGTTCTCTGGAAACACCATATATTTT
cdr3_aa: CASSAQGFSGNTIYF

clone_size: NA
j_call: TRBJ2-1
d_call: NA
v_call: TRBV11-2
cdr3_nt: TGTGCCAGCAGTTTTACGCGGTTCTACAATGAGCAGTTCTTC
cdr3_aa: CASSFTRFYNEQFF

clone_size: NA
j_call: TRBJ2-1
d_call: TRBD1
v_call: TRBV5-8
cdr3_nt: TGTGCCAGCAGCCTGGGGACAGGGGCCTTTTACAATGAGCAGTTCTTC
cdr3_aa: CASSLGTGAFYNEQFF

clone_size: NA
j_call: TRBJ2-5
d_call: TRBD2
v_call: TRBV3-1/TRBV3-2
cdr3_nt: TGTGCCAGCGGGGACGGGAGGGCCGGAGAGACCCAGTACTTC
cdr3_aa: CASGDGRAGETQYF

clone_size: NA
j_call: TRBJ1-4
d_call: NA
v_call: TRBV5-1
cdr3_nt: TGCGCCAGCAGCTTGAACCCAGGTGGGCTCGATGAAAAACTGTTTTTT
cdr3_aa: CASSLNPGGLDEKLFF

clone_size: NA
j_call: TRBJ1-3
d_call: TRBD1
v_call: TRBV6-6
cdr3_nt: TGTGCCAGCGGGACAGAGATGTCCACCATATATTTT
cdr3_aa: CASGTEMSTIYF

clone_size: NA
j_call: TRBJ2-7
d_call: NA
v_call: TRBV7-3
cdr3_nt: TGTGCCAGCAGCTTAACTCCAGGTTCTCCCTACGAGCAGTACTTC
cdr3_aa: CASSLTPGSPYEQYF

clone_size: NA
j_call: TRBJ2-1
d_call: NA
v_call: TRBV7-8
cdr3_nt: TGTGCCAGCAGCCCGGGACTTGCGAGCTCCTACAATGAGCAGTTCTTC
cdr3_aa: CASSPGLASSYNEQFF

clone_size: few
j_call: TRBJ2-6
d_call: TRBD2
v_call: TRBV27
cdr3_nt: TGTGCCAGCAGTCTGGCTAGCGGGAGGATCTCTGGGGCCAACGTCCTGACTTTC
cdr3_aa: CASSLASGRISGANVLTF

clone_size: NA
j_call: TRBJ2-7
d_call: NA
v_call: TRBV9
cdr3_nt: TGTGCCAGCAGCGGGACCTCACCGGGCGAGCAGTACTTC
cdr3_aa: CASSGTSPGEQYF

clone_size: few
j_call: TRBJ2-1
d_call: NA
v_call: TRBV10-1
cdr3_nt: TGCGCCAGCAGTGAGTCGATCGGGGCGAATGAGCAGTTCTTC
cdr3_aa: CASSESIGANEQFF

clone_size: NA
j_call: TRBJ2-7
d_call: TRBD2
v_call: TRBV5-1
cdr3_nt: TGCGCCAGCAGCTTCTCTTTAGCGGGAGACGGCGAGCAGTACTTC
cdr3_aa: CASSFSLAGDGEQYF

clone_size: NA
j_call: TRBJ1-1
d_call: TRBD1
v_call: TRBV5-1
cdr3_nt: TGCGCCAGCAGCTTGGCCGGCGGCAGGGGGAGATCTACGAACACTGAAGCTTTCTTT
cdr3_aa: CASSLAGGRGRSTNTEAFF

clone_size: NA
j_call: TRBJ1-5
d_call: NA
v_call: TRBV7-6
cdr3_nt: TGTGCCAGCAGACAAGAGGAAGGTACGGGCGAAACTCAGCCCCAGCATTTT
cdr3_aa: CASRQEEGTGETQPQHF

clone_size: NA
j_call: TRBJ1-5
d_call: NA
v_call: TRBV4-1
cdr3_nt: TGCGCCAGCAGCCACCGTGGAGGTATGAGCAATCAGCCCCAGCATTTT
cdr3_aa: CASSHRGGMSNQPQHF

clone_size: NA
j_call: TRBJ1-2
d_call: NA
v_call: TRBV19
cdr3_nt: TGTGCCAGTAGTATGGTCTCGGGTAACCGCTATGGCTACACCTTC
cdr3_aa: CASSMVSGNRYGYTF

clone_size: NA
j_call: TRBJ1-2
d_call: NA
v_call: TRBV19
cdr3_nt: TGTGCCAGAAGTGGGAAACCAGGGCGATTTGGGTATGGCTACACCTTC
cdr3_aa: CARSGKPGRFGYGYTF

clone_size: NA
j_call: TRBJ2-4
d_call: NA
v_call: TRBV11-2
cdr3_nt: TGTGCCAGCAGCTCGGGGCCCGACAGGAGTATAGCCAAAAACATTCAGTACTTC
cdr3_aa: CASSSGPDRSIAKNIQYF

clone_size: NA
j_call: TRBJ1-1
d_call: NA
v_call: TRBV10-3
cdr3_nt: TGTGCCATCAGTGAGTCGGGACCGATGAACACTGAAGCTTTCTTT
cdr3_aa: CAISESGPMNTEAFF

clone_size: few
j_call: TRBJ1-3
d_call: NA
v_call: TRBV24-1
cdr3_nt: TGTGCCACCCGCGGTTCAGCTGGAAACACCATATATTTT
cdr3_aa: CATRGSAGNTIYF

clone_size: NA
j_call: TRBJ2-1
d_call: NA
v_call: TRBV19
cdr3_nt: TGTGCCAGTAGTACGAAGAATGAGCAGTTCTTC
cdr3_aa: CASSTKNEQFF

clone_size: NA
j_call: TRBJ1-2
d_call: TRBD1
v_call: TRBV6-5
cdr3_nt: TGTGCCAGCCGCCAAGGGGACAGGAATCATGGCTACACCTTC
cdr3_aa: CASRQGDRNHGYTF

clone_size: NA
j_call: TRBJ2-5
d_call: TRBD1
v_call: TRBV5-4
cdr3_nt: TGTGCCAGCAGCTCGCTGGGACAGGGCGGAGAGACCCAGTACTTC
cdr3_aa: CASSSLGQGGETQYF

clone_size: NA
j_call: TRBJ1-1
d_call: NA
v_call: TRBV4-1
cdr3_nt: TGCGCCAGCAGCCAAGCCTTAGGGGTTAAGCAGGGGAAAACTGAAGCTTTCTTT
cdr3_aa: CASSQALGVKQGKTEAFF

clone_size: NA
j_call: TRBJ2-1
d_call: TRBD1
v_call: TRBV6-5
cdr3_nt: TGTGCCAGCCAGTGGACAGGGTTTGGGAATGAGCAGTTCTTC
cdr3_aa: CASQWTGFGNEQFF

clone_size: NA
j_call: TRBJ2-7
d_call: TRBD1
v_call: TRBV5-1
cdr3_nt: TGCGCCAGCAGTTCCGGGACAGTAACCTACGAGCAGTACTTC
cdr3_aa: CASSSGTVTYEQYF

clone_size: NA
j_call: TRBJ1-4
d_call: NA
v_call: TRBV5-8
cdr3_nt: TGTGCCAGCAGCTTTGGGGACTCGTATGAAAAACTGTTTTTT
cdr3_aa: CASSFGDSYEKLFF